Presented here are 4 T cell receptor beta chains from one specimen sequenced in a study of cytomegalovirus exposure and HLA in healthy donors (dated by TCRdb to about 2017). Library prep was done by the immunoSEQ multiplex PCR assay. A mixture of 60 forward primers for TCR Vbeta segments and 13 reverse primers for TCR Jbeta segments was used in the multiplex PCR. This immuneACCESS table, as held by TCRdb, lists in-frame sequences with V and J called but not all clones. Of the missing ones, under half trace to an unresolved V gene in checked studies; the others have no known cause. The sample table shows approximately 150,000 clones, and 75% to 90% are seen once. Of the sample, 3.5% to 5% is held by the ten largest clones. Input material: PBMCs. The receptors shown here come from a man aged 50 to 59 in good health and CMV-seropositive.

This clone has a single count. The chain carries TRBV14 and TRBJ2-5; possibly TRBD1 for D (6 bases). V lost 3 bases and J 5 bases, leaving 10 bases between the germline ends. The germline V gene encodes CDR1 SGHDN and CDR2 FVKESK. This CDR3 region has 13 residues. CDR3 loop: CASSHAGVETQYF. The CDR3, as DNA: TGTGCCAGCAGCCACGCAGGGGTGGAGACCCAGTACTTC.

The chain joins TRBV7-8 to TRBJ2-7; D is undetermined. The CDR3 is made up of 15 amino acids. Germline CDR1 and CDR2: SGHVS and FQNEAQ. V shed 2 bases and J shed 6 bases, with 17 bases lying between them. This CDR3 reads CASSLRRPLESEQYF. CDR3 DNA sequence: TGTGCCAGCAGCTTACGACGACCCCTAGAGAGCGAGCAGTACTTC.

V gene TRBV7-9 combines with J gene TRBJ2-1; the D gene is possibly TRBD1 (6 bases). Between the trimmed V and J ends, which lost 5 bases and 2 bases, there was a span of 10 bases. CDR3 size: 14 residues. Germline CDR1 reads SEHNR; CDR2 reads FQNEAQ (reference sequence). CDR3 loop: CASSTDRPYNEQFF. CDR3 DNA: TGTGCCAGCAGCACCGACAGGCCCTACAATGAGCAGTTCTTC.

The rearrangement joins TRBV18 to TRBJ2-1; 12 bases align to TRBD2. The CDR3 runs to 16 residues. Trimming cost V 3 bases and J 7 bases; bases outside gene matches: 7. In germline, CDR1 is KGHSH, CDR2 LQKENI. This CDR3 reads CASSPRLAGDENEQFF. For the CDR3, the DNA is TGTGCCAGCTCACCGAGACTAGCGGGAGATGAAAATGAGCAGTTCTTC.